The 15 T cell receptor beta chains listed next were all sequenced from one sample in a study of blood T cell repertoires in COVID-19. Data came from immunoSEQ multiplex PCR; TCRdb stores just in-frame clones and leaves some out. The profile covers 120,000 to 150,000 clones, with roughly 84% appearing a single time and more than 4.5% taken by the ten largest. What was sequenced was PBMCs or T cells enriched from blood (not recorded which). These receptors were obtained from a woman aged 45-65 years who had been exposed to COVID-19.

This chain joins TRBV9 and TRBJ2-3, with TRBD2 as a possible D gene (6 bases). The length of the CDR3 is 15 residues. V gave up 2 bases and J gave up 0 bases, with 10 bases separating them. CDR1 and CDR2 from the germline V gene are SGDLS and YYNGEE. CDR3 sequence: CASSVSGTSTDTQYF. The CDR3 nucleotides read TGTGCCAGCAGCGTGAGTGGGACTAGCACAGATACGCAGTATTTT.

The V call is TRBV6-2 or TRBV6-3, the J call TRBJ2-7, with TRBD2 identical over 12 bases. CDR1 is MNHEY, CDR2 SVGEGT, per germline. The CDR3 extends over 19 amino acids. The ends lost 2 bases at V and 5 bases at J; junction bases unmatched: 16. CDR3 sequence reads: CASSYTLAGGTSTLNEQYF. The CDR3 nucleotides read TGTGCCAGCAGTTACACACTAGCGGGGGGTACCTCTACACTCAACGAGCAGTACTTC.

The chain uses TRBV7-9 and TRBJ2-1; 10 bases line up with TRBD2. CDR1 and CDR2 from the germline V gene are SEHNR and FQNEAQ (reference sequence). V gave up 2 bases and J gave up 8 bases; unmatched junction bases: 3. The CDR3 runs 14 residues. For the CDR3, the DNA is TGTGCCAGCAGCTTAAGCGGGAGGGTCCATGAGCAGTTCTTC. Its translation: CASSLSGRVHEQFF.

The rearrangement links TRBV11-2 to TRBJ2-2, with a possible D match to TRBD1 (6 bases). This CDR3 is built from 15 residues. Trimming removed 5 bases from V and 5 bases from J, with 15 bases in between. CDR1 and CDR2 (germline): SGHAT, FQNNGV. CDR3 coding DNA: TGTGCCAGCAGCCCCCGGGCAGGGGATACCGGGGAGCTGTTTTTT. Amino acids: CASSPRAGDTGELFF.

This clone was picked up one time. V is TRBV7-9 and J is TRBJ2-3, with D perhaps matching TRBD2 (6 bases). The CDR3 extends over 18 amino acids. Trimming removed 5 bases at V and 0 bases at J, with 21 bases between. Germline CDR1 SEHNR, CDR2 FQNEAQ (reference sequence). CDR3 region: CASSHGLLSGYSTDTQYF. The CDR3, as DNA: TGTGCCAGCAGCCACGGATTGTTAAGCGGGTATAGCACAGATACGCAGTATTTT.

The CDR3, as DNA: TGTGCCACCGCGGCGTTCGCCACCACAGATACGCAGTATTTT. Translation gives CATAAFATTDTQYF. This chain links TRBV2 with TRBJ2-3; D remains ambiguous. V lost 10 bases, J lost 2 bases, and 16 bases lay in between. Germline CDR1 is SNHLY and CDR2 is FYNNEI. CDR3 length equals 14 residues. Based on the CDR3 plus reference TRBV2 and TRBJ2-3, the full variable domain is EPEVTQTPSHQVTQMGQEVILRCVPISNHLYFYWYRQILGQKVEFLVSFYNNEISEKSEIFDDQFSVERPDGSNFTLKIRSTKLEDSAMYFCATAAFATTDTQYFGPGTRLTVL.

The V and J genes are TRBV7-9 and TRBJ1-1; D perhaps matches TRBD1 (5 bases). CDR1 and CDR2 (germline): SEHNR, FQNEAQ (reference sequence). There are 13 residues in the CDR3. The ends were cut back, 4 bases at V and 4 bases at J, with 10 bases in the middle. CDR3 region: CASSSPGGTEAFF. The CDR3 DNA is TGTGCCAGCAGCTCTCCGGGGGGCACTGAAGCTTTCTTT.

The rearrangement joins TRBV12-5 to TRBJ1-2, with 8 bases lining up with TRBD1. The length of the CDR3 is 13 residues. Germline-derived CDR1 and CDR2 are LGHNT and FRNRAP. The junction had 5 bases not matched to a gene; V was cut back by 4 bases and J by 7 bases. The CDR3 coding sequence is TGTGCTAGTGGTTGGGACAGGCGGGGTGGCTACACCTTC. Its protein is CASGWDRRGGYTF. The full variable domain, rest sourced from reference TRBV12-5 and TRBJ1-2, is DARVTQTPRHKVTEMGQEVTMRCQPILGHNTVFWYRQTMMQGLELLAYFRNRAPLDDSGMPKDRFSAEMPDATLATLKIQPSEPRDSAVYFCASGWDRRGGYTFGSGTRLTVV.

This clone was seen just once. The chain joins TRBV3-1 (or the pseudogene TRBV3-2) to TRBJ1-1; 10 bases fit TRBD1. Trimming took 5 bases from V and 1 from J; bases not matched to a gene: 4. This CDR3 has 15 amino acids. The germline V gene encodes CDR1 LGHDT and CDR2 YNNKEL (reference sequence). CDR3 sequence reads: CASSGGTGANTEAFF. Here the CDR3 DNA reads TGTGCCAGCAGCGGGGGGACAGGGGCGAACACTGAAGCTTTCTTT.

This chain links TRBV6-5 with TRBJ1-2; the match to TRBD1 covers 7 bases. This CDR3 region has 14 residues. Germline CDR1 is MNHEY and CDR2 is SVGAGI. The V segment lost 2 bases and the J segment 4 bases; nucleotides outside the gene matches: 4. The CDR3 region is CASSYGGGAYGYTF. CDR3 coding DNA: TGTGCCAGCAGTTACGGAGGGGGCGCCTATGGCTACACCTTC.

This chain uses TRBV5-8 with TRBJ2-2; TRBD2 agrees at 9 bases. The CDR3 length is 14 residues. V lost 5 bases to trimming and J lost 4 bases; unmatched junction nucleotides: 3. The germline V gene has CDR1 SGHTS and CDR2 YDEGEE. The chain's CDR3 is CASRLRGGTGELFF. CDR3 nucleotide sequence: TGTGCCAGCAGACTGCGGGGGGGCACCGGGGAGCTGTTTTTT.

V is TRBV18 and J is TRBJ2-3; no firm D call. CDR1 is KGHSH, CDR2 LQKENI, per germline. The CDR3 totals 13 residues. V dropped 4 bases and J dropped 6 bases, with 11 bases sitting between them. The CDR3 bases are TGTGCCAGCTCACTCAACGTTGAGGATACGCAGTATTTT. It specifies CASSLNVEDTQYF.

The chain is built from TRBV7-6 and TRBJ1-2; D perhaps matches TRBD1 (5 bases). Germline lookup yields CDR1 SGHVS and CDR2 FNYEAQ. The CDR3 runs 15 residues. V lost 1 base and J 4 bases, leaving 13 bases between the germline ends. CDR3: CASSLVAGDSYGYTF. CDR3 in DNA: TGTGCCAGCAGCTTAGTGGCAGGCGACAGCTATGGCTACACCTTC.

CDR3 in DNA: TGTGCCAGCAGTTTACTAACTAGCGGGAGGGCAGACGTAGAGACCCAGTACTTC. This codes for CASSLLTSGRADVETQYF. V gene TRBV27 combines with J gene TRBJ2-5; 13 bases align to TRBD2. CDR1 MNHEY and CDR2 SMNVEV come from the germline V gene (reference sequence). The CDR3 has 18 amino acids. The ends lost 2 bases at V and 4 bases at J; junction bases unmatched: 10.

This rearrangement joins TRBV19 to TRBJ1-6, with 8 bases aligning to TRBD1. Losses at the gene ends were 1 base for V and 7 bases for J; bases not matched to a gene: 0. This CDR3 is 14 amino acids long. Germline V CDR1 and CDR2: LNHDA, SQIVND (reference sequence). CDR3 residues: CASSIGTGNSPLHF. The CDR3 region has the DNA TGTGCCAGTAGTATAGGGACAGGGAATTCACCCCTCCACTTT.